Given below is one T cell receptor beta chain in context. Its target is not known. The CDR3 is 15 amino acids. CDR1 is KGHSH, CDR2 LQKENI, per germline. V was clipped by 3 bases and J by 5 bases; unmatched bases: 7. Primers for the PCR totalled 60 Vbeta and 13 Jbeta. The assay was immunoSEQ multiplex PCR, and TCRdb's table has in-frame clones only and misses some. This table has more than 100,000 clones, about 80% appearing once. The record originates from a study of cytomegalovirus exposure and HLA in healthy donors. The study's findings and limits: Several of the most significant clusters appeared, in a later analysis, to be linked to common viral pathogens. Later findings reportedly placed an Asian-associated ancestry cluster below the approximately 670-donor mean for N-insertions. At a 0.05 false discovery rate, a later analysis found 15,000 to 20,000 TCR beta sequences to be associated with HLA alleles. A later look showed TCR association rates differing by HLA locus, highest for DRB1 and lowest for HLA-C.

The chain is built from TRBV18 and TRBJ1-2; 9 bases are a match to TRBD1. Sequencing was performed on PBMCs. This receptor was obtained from a man in his 60s in good health and CMV-seropositive. CDR3 sequence (DNA): TGTGCCAGCTCACCGGACAGGGGAAATCGGTATGGCTACACCTTC. Encoded protein: CASSPDRGNRYGYTF. The entire variable domain, with the rest obtained from reference TRBV18 and TRBJ1-2, is as follows: NAGVMQNPRHLVRRRGQEARLRCSPMKGHSHVYWYRQLPEEGLKFMVYLQKENIIDESGMPKERFSAEFPKEGPSILRIQQVVRGDSAAYFCASSPDRGNRYGYTFGSGTRLTVV.